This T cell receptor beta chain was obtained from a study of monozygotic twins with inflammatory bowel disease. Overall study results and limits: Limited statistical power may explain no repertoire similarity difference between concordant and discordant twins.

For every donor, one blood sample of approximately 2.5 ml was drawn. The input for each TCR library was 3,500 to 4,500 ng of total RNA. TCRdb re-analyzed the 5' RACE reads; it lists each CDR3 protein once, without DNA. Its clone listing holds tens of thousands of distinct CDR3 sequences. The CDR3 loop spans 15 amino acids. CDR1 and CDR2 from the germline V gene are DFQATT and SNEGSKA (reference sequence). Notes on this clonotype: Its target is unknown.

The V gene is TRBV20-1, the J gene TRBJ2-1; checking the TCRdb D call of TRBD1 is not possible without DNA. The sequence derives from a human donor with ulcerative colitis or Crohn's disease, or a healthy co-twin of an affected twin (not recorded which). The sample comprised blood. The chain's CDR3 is CSARGVKQGLYEQFF.